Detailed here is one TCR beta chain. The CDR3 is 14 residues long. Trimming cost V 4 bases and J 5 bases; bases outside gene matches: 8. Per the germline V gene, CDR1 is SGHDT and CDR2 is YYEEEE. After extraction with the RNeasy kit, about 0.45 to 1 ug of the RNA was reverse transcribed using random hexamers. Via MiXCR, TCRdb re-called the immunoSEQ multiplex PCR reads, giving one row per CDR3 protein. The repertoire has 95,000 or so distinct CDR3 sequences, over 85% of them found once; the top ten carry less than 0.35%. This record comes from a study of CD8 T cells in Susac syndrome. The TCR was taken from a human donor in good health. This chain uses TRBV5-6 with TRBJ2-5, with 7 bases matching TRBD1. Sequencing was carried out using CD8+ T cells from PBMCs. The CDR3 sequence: CASSQQGNQETQYF. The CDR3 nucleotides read TGTGCCAGCAGCCAACAGGGGAATCAGGAGACCCAGTACTTC.